These 22 T cell receptor beta chains share one sample of origin, sequenced in a study of monozygotic twins with cystic fibrosis. Method: immunoSEQ multiplex PCR; TCRdb's copy keeps in-frame clones and lacks some. This sample has about 35,000 clones; approximately 72% occur once, and the top ten carry around 0.8%. Sequenced sample: blood. Receptors originate from a girl aged 10 to 17 with cystic fibrosis.

This chain links TRBV4-1 with TRBJ2-3, with D tentatively TRBD2 (5 bases). Trimming shortened V by 7 bases and J by 2 bases, and 16 bases separated the two germline ends. This CDR3 is built from 15 residues. CDR1 and CDR2 (germline): MGHRA, YSYEKL. DNA for the CDR3: TGCGCCAGCAACCTAGGCACGGGGTACACAGATACGCAGTATTTT. Protein sequence: CASNLGTGYTDTQYF.

This chain uses TRBV28 with TRBJ2-7; 12 nucleotides match TRBD1. V gave up 5 bases and J gave up 6 bases; unmatched junction bases: 8. The CDR3 covers 15 residues. Germline V gene data show CDR1 as MDHEN and CDR2 as SYDVKM. The DNA of the CDR3 is TGTGCCAGCAGTGACCTCGGGGACAGGGGGCTCGAGCAGTACTTC. Protein sequence: CASSDLGDRGLEQYF.

The rearrangement joins TRBV10-3 to TRBJ2-1, with TRBD1 matching over 9 bases. The CDR3 sequence is 17 residues long. Germline V gives CDR1 ENHRY, CDR2 SYGVKD. V shed 3 bases and J 4 bases; nucleotides not matched to a gene: 10. This chain's CDR3 is CAISEPGTGPLYNEQFF. The CDR3 bases are TGTGCCATCAGTGAACCCGGGACAGGGCCCCTATACAATGAGCAGTTCTTC.

The gene calls are TRBV30 and TRBJ2-7; 9 bases agree with TRBD2. The CDR3 totals 15 residues. The V segment lost 1 base and the J segment 0 bases; nucleotides outside the gene matches: 4. The V gene's germline CDR1 is GTSNPN and CDR2 SVGIG (reference sequence). The CDR3 reads CAWSATSGISYEQYF. The CDR3, as DNA: TGTGCCTGGAGTGCGACTAGCGGCATCTCCTACGAGCAGTACTTC.

The chain joins TRBV6-5 to TRBJ2-2; the D gene is possibly TRBD2 (6 bases). Germline-derived CDR1 and CDR2 are MNHEY and SVGAGI. V was clipped by 6 bases and J by 3 bases, with 8 bases between them. This CDR3 comprises 13 residues. In DNA form, the CDR3 reads TGTGCCAGCAGACCGGGGGACACCGGGGAGCTGTTTTTT. Its protein is CASRPGDTGELFF.

The J gene is TRBJ1-1, the V gene TRBV10-2; D call uncertain. The V and J ends lost 8 bases and 1 base respectively, with 14 bases between them. CDR1 and CDR2 (germline): WSHSY, SAAADI. The CDR3 contains 14 residues. The CDR3 spells CASRVGPANTEAFF. CDR3 nucleotide sequence: TGCGCCAGCCGAGTCGGGCCGGCGAACACTGAAGCTTTCTTT.

This rearrangement joins TRBV6-6 to TRBJ2-3; no firm D call. Germline values: CDR1 MNHNY, CDR2 SVGAGI (reference sequence). The CDR3 has 13 residues. Trimming left V 6 bases short and J 0 bases short, with 7 bases between. Here the CDR3 reads CASRRDSTDTQYF. For the CDR3, the DNA is TGTGCCAGCAGGAGAGACAGCACAGATACGCAGTATTTT.

The chain uses TRBV5-1 and TRBJ2-2; 9 bases agree with TRBD2. This CDR3 is built from 17 residues. V was clipped by 0 bases and J by 2 bases; unmatched bases: 5. Germline V lookup: CDR1 SGHRS, CDR2 YFSETQ. CDR3 in DNA: TGCGCCAGCAGCTTGGCCCTAGCGGGAAGAAACACCGGGGAGCTGTTTTTT. It translates to CASSLALAGRNTGELFF.

The V call is TRBV6-5, the J call TRBJ2-2; the D gene is possibly TRBD1 (6 bases). Deletions cut 6 bases from V and 4 bases from J, with 15 bases between. This CDR3 spans 15 amino acids. Germline assignment: CDR1 MNHEY and CDR2 SVGAGI. CDR3 sequence (DNA): TGTGCCAGCAGAAGAATACAGGGTCCCACCGGGGAGCTGTTTTTT. It yields the protein CASRRIQGPTGELFF.

This rearrangement joins TRBV6-1 to TRBJ2-6, with no clear D. The ends were cut back, 2 bases at V and 2 bases at J, with 10 bases in the middle. CDR1 is MNHNS and CDR2 is SASEGT in the germline V gene. The CDR3 covers 16 residues. CDR3 nucleotides: TGTGCCAGCAGTGAATTCCAGGCCCCTGGGGCCAACGTCCTGACTTTC. This translates into CASSEFQAPGANVLTF.

The chain carries TRBV5-1 and TRBJ1-2; TRBD1 aligns across 8 bases. The CDR3 extends over 17 amino acids. V gave up 0 bases and J gave up 7 bases; unmatched junction bases: 14. Germline CDR1 is SGHRS and CDR2 is YFSETQ. The CDR3 sequence: CASSLDISQGASGGYTF. CDR3 DNA: TGCGCCAGCAGCTTGGATATTAGTCAGGGGGCTTCAGGTGGCTACACCTTC.

As for this clone: The sample contains more than one DNA sequence encoding this CDR3. V gene TRBV4-1 combines with J gene TRBJ2-7, with TRBD2 identical over 10 bases. Trimming at V came to 3 bases and at J to 2 bases, leaving 4 bases not matched to a gene. CDR1 MGHRA and CDR2 YSYEKL come from the germline V gene. The CDR3 is 15 residues long. The CDR3 sequence: CASSQALAGAYEQYV. Here the CDR3 DNA reads TGCGCCAGCAGCCAGGCCCTAGCGGGGGCCTACGAGCAGTACGTC.

The V gene is TRBV4-1, the J gene TRBJ2-1; 9 bases are shared with TRBD2. CDR3 length: 16 residues. The V segment lost 3 bases and the J segment 4 bases; nucleotides outside the gene matches: 7. Per the germline V gene, CDR1 is MGHRA and CDR2 is YSYEKL. The CDR3 is CASSQTSSGVYNEQFF. The CDR3 region has the DNA TGCGCCAGCAGCCAGACCTCTAGCGGGGTTTACAATGAGCAGTTCTTC.

The chain's CDR3 is CASSDQEGPGELFF. The CDR3 DNA follows: TGTGCCAGCAGTGATCAGGAGGGTCCCGGGGAGCTGTTTTTT. The chain recombines TRBV2 with TRBJ2-2, with D perhaps TRBD2 (6 bases). CDR1 is SNHLY, CDR2 FYNNEI, per germline. Trimming removed 3 bases at V and 6 bases at J, with 11 bases between. The CDR3 length is 14 residues. The full variable domain, in which reference TRBV2 and TRBJ2-2 provide the parts outside the CDR3, is EPEVTQTPSHQVTQMGQEVILRCVPISNHLYFYWYRQILGQKVEFLVSFYNNEISEKSEIFDDQFSVERPDGSNFTLKIRSTKLEDSAMYFCASSDQEGPGELFFGEGSRLTVL.

The V call is TRBV10-3, the J call TRBJ1-5; weak D call: TRBD1 (6 bases). Germline CDR1 ENHRY, CDR2 SYGVKD. This CDR3 is 15 amino acids long. Trimming took off 2 bases at V and 2 bases at J, with 10 bases between the two ends. The CDR3 reads CAISERGGGNQPQHF. Here the CDR3 DNA reads TGTGCCATCAGTGAGCGGGGGGGCGGCAATCAGCCCCAGCATTTT.

The chain joins TRBV28 to TRBJ1-1; 8 bases fit TRBD1. Germline CDR1 and CDR2: MDHEN and SYDVKM. There are 12 residues in the CDR3. Trimming cost V 7 bases and J 7 bases; bases outside gene matches: 5. The CDR3: CASINRGIEAFF. As DNA, the CDR3 is TGTGCCAGCATTAACAGGGGGATTGAAGCTTTCTTT.

As DNA, the CDR3 is TGTGCCAGCCGGACGGAGAGCACAGATACGCAGTATTTT. As protein: CASRTESTDTQYF. The chain carries TRBV4-2 and TRBJ2-3; D ambiguous. CDR3 length: 13 residues. Germline lookup yields CDR1 LGHNA and CDR2 YNFKEQ. V lost 8 bases and J 0 bases, leaving 9 bases between the germline ends.

The chain couples TRBV6-5 to TRBJ2-3, with 8 bases fitting TRBD1. This CDR3 has 15 residues. Per the germline V gene, CDR1 is MNHEY and CDR2 is SVGAGI. The V gene end was trimmed by 8 bases and the J gene end by 5 bases; junction bases not matched to a gene: 12. CDR3 sequence (DNA): TGTGCCAGCCACGAATGGGCAGGGGGCCAAGATACGCAGTATTTT. It encodes CASHEWAGGQDTQYF.

The chain is built from TRBV6-5 and TRBJ2-2; the D call may be TRBD1 or TRBD2 (5 bases each). The CDR3 is made up of 15 amino acids. V gave up 2 bases and J gave up 2 bases, with 9 bases separating them. Germline CDR1 is MNHEY and CDR2 is SVGAGI. Here the CDR3 reads CASSYGDGNTGELFF. The CDR3, as DNA: TGTGCCAGCAGTTACGGGGACGGAAACACCGGGGAGCTGTTTTTT.

In this sample, this clone turned up a few times. The chain combines TRBV18 with TRBJ1-1, with a weak D call TRBD1 (6 bases). V dropped 3 bases and J dropped 1 base, with 12 bases sitting between them. CDR3 length equals 15 residues. The germline gives CDR1 KGHSH, CDR2 LQKENI. The CDR3 DNA reads as TGTGCCAGCTCACCCGGAGGACAGACGAACACTGAAGCTTTCTTT. Translating gives CASSPGGQTNTEAFF.

The gene calls are TRBV10-3 and TRBJ1-2; 8 nucleotides align to TRBD1. CDR1 is ENHRY, CDR2 SYGVKD, per germline. The CDR3 sequence is 13 residues long. The J segment lost 4 bases and the V segment lost 10 bases, leaving 8 bases of the junction unmatched. The CDR3, as DNA: TGTGCCACCCTCCAGGACAGGGCCTATGGCTACACCTTC. Translated: CATLQDRAYGYTF.

The V gene is TRBV7-8, the J gene TRBJ1-2; no definite D call. Trimming took off 1 base at V and 7 bases at J, with 7 bases between the two ends. The CDR3 runs 12 residues. Germline assignment: CDR1 SGHVS and CDR2 FQNEAQ. CDR3 amino acids: CASSLEVGGYTF. Written as DNA, the CDR3 is TGTGCCAGCAGCTTAGAAGTTGGTGGCTACACCTTC.